Shown below are 16 T cell receptor beta chains from a single sample sequenced in a study of shared clonotypes between healthy human individuals. The repertoire was sequenced with immunoSEQ multiplex PCR; TCRdb's copy has only in-frame clones and lacks some. The table lists about 520,000 clones, roughly 80% of them singletons, with approximately 12% in the top ten. The source material was PBMCs. All receptors come from a middle-aged woman in good health. Some clones in this sample may be carry-over from other donors' samples.

The V and J genes are TRBV5-5 and TRBJ2-3; tentative D call: TRBD1 (5 bases). The CDR3 is made up of 15 amino acids. Germline V gene sequence: CDR1 SGHKS, CDR2 YYEKEE (reference sequence). With 7 bases removed from V and 0 bases from J, the gap between germline ends came to 15 bases. The DNA for the CDR3 is TGTGCCAGCTCCAGGGCGGACGCTAGCACAGATACGCAGTATTTT. Translated: CASSRADASTDTQYF.

The chain uses TRBV4-2 and TRBJ2-2; D not certain. Trimming shortened V by 0 bases and J by 6 bases, and 8 bases separated the two germline ends. The CDR3 sequence is 14 residues long. Germline V gene lookup returns CDR1 LGHNA and CDR2 YNFKEQ. CDR3 in amino acids: CASSQEGLAGELFF. The CDR3 region has the DNA TGTGCCAGCAGCCAAGAAGGGTTGGCCGGGGAGCTGTTTTTT.

This sequence joins TRBV7-3 and TRBJ2-1; TRBD2 agrees at 10 bases. The length of the CDR3 is 16 residues. Germline V gene data show CDR1 as SGHTA and CDR2 as FQGTGA. The ends lost 5 bases at V and 8 bases at J; junction bases unmatched: 12. The CDR3 loop reads CASSLRASGSRYEQFF. The CDR3 region has the DNA TGTGCCAGCAGCCTACGGGCTAGCGGGAGTAGGTATGAGCAGTTCTTC. Together with reference TRBV7-3 and TRBJ2-1, the CDR3 gives the full variable domain: GAGVSQTPSNKVTEKGKYVELRCDPISGHTALYWYRQSLGQGPEFLIYFQGTGAADDSGLPNDRFFAVRPEGSVSTLKIQRTERGDSAVYLCASSLRASGSRYEQFFGPGTRLTVL.

This chain connects TRBV30 to TRBJ2-2, with D tentatively TRBD1 or TRBD2 (5 bases each). This CDR3 contains 15 residues. The germline CDR1 and CDR2 sequences are GTSNPN and SVGIG (reference sequence). Trimming shortened V by 3 bases and J by 4 bases, and 15 bases separated the two germline ends. The CDR3 reads CAWSPGRGGTGELFF. The DNA for the CDR3 is TGTGCCTGGAGCCCCGGTCGGGGCGGCACCGGGGAGCTGTTTTTT.

The chain carries TRBV4-3 and TRBJ2-3; TRBD2 agrees at 11 bases. Trimming cost V 0 bases and J 5 bases; bases outside gene matches: 10. CDR1 is LGHNA and CDR2 is YSLEER in the germline V gene. CDR3 length: 18 amino acids. The CDR3 sequence is CASSQDGASGRIEDTQYF. The CDR3 coding sequence is TGCGCCAGCAGCCAAGATGGGGCTAGCGGGAGGATAGAAGATACGCAGTATTTT.

J is TRBJ2-2 and V is TRBV5-1; possibly TRBD1 for D (6 bases). The V end was cut by 7 bases, the J end by 4 bases, with 20 bases between. This CDR3 contains 16 residues. Germline V gene sequence: CDR1 SGHRS, CDR2 YFSETQ. CDR3 amino acids: CASHLGASEFTGELFF. The CDR3 DNA follows: TGCGCCAGCCATCTGGGGGCCTCTGAGTTCACCGGGGAGCTGTTTTTT.

V and J are TRBV18 and TRBJ1-1, with D possibly TRBD1 on 6 matching bases. The V end was cut by 5 bases, the J end by 3 bases, with 10 bases between. This CDR3 spans 13 amino acids. The V gene's germline CDR1 is KGHSH and CDR2 LQKENI. In nucleotides, the CDR3 is TGTGCCAGCTCAGCCAGGGGTGACACTGAAGCTTTCTTT. This codes for CASSARGDTEAFF.

This rearrangement joins TRBV7-2 to TRBJ2-1, with TRBD2 identical over 8 bases. The CDR3 totals 14 residues. J lost 8 bases, V lost 3 bases, and 6 bases had no gene match. Germline assignment: CDR1 SGHTA and CDR2 FQGNSA. The DNA for the CDR3 is TGTGCCAGCAGCTTGGGCGGGAGGTGGGATGAGCAGTTCTTC. It translates to CASSLGGRWDEQFF. The full variable domain, in which reference TRBV7-2 and TRBJ2-1 provide the parts outside the CDR3, is GAGVSQSPSNKVTEKGKDVELRCDPISGHTALYWYRQSLGQGLEFLIYFQGNSAPDKSGLPSDRFSAERTGGSVSTLTIQRTQQEDSAVYLCASSLGGRWDEQFFGPGTRLTVL.

The V and J genes are TRBV5-4 and TRBJ2-1; tentative D call: TRBD1 (6 bases). This CDR3 comprises 16 residues. V shed 4 bases and J shed 3 bases, with 17 bases lying between them. Germline CDR1 and CDR2: SGHNT and YYREEE (reference sequence). This CDR3 is CASSPPGTPLYNEQFF. In DNA, the CDR3 is TGTGCCAGCAGCCCACCCGGGACACCTCTCTACAATGAGCAGTTCTTC.

This chain links TRBV15 with TRBJ2-7, with 10 bases matching TRBD1. Germline CDR1 reads LNHNV; CDR2 reads YYDKDF (reference sequence). The CDR3 runs to 14 residues. The V and J ends lost 4 bases and 7 bases, in that order; junction bases with no gene match: 7. For the CDR3, the DNA is TGTGCCACCAGCATAGACAGGGGGCGAGGAGAGCAGTACTTC. It translates to CATSIDRGRGEQYF.

The chain couples TRBV10-1 to TRBJ2-7; D call uncertain. The CDR3 totals 14 residues. The V end lost 4 bases, the J end lost 3 bases, and 13 bases lay between the germline ends. CDR1 is WNHNN, CDR2 SYGVQD, per germline (reference sequence). The CDR3 sequence: CASSAPYGDYEQYF. The CDR3 region has the DNA TGCGCCAGCAGTGCCCCGTATGGGGACTACGAGCAGTACTTC.

This clone was counted only a few times. The chain links TRBV30 to TRBJ1-1; the D gene is possibly TRBD1 (5 bases). Germline CDR1 is GTSNPN and CDR2 is SVGIG (reference sequence). The V gene lost 0 bases and the J gene lost 3 bases, with 11 bases spanning the gap. The length of the CDR3 is 14 residues. CDR3 in amino acids: CAWSVNLRDTEAFF. For the CDR3, the DNA is TGTGCCTGGAGTGTTAATCTCAGGGACACTGAAGCTTTCTTT.

This clone was recorded only once. V and J are TRBV9 and TRBJ1-2, with D possibly being TRBD1 (6 bases). Germline CDR1 is SGDLS and CDR2 is YYNGEE. The CDR3 consists of 16 residues. V was pared by 6 bases and J by 1 base, with 19 bases between. CDR3 amino acids: CASNQGAGALNYGYTF. In DNA, the CDR3 is TGTGCCAGCAACCAAGGGGCAGGGGCCCTTAACTATGGCTACACCTTC.

V gene TRBV30 combines with J gene TRBJ2-2, with a weak D call TRBD1 (5 bases). The CDR3 consists of 16 residues. The V and J ends lost 0 bases and 0 bases respectively, with 11 bases between them. Germline V lookup: CDR1 GTSNPN, CDR2 SVGIG (reference sequence). The CDR3 loop reads CAWSVGQLSNTGELFF. In DNA form, the CDR3 reads TGTGCCTGGAGTGTGGGGCAGCTCTCGAACACCGGGGAGCTGTTTTTT.

The chain recombines TRBV15 with TRBJ1-2, with D possibly being TRBD1 (6 bases). With 0 bases removed from V and 6 bases from J, the gap between germline ends came to 11 bases. The CDR3 runs 14 residues. Germline CDR1 reads LNHNV; CDR2 reads YYDKDF (reference sequence). CDR3 sequence (DNA): TGTGCCACCAGCAGAGAAGGGGGATTCGATGGCTACACCTTC. It yields the protein CATSREGGFDGYTF.

The chain employs TRBV11-3 and TRBJ2-1, with 9 bases fitting TRBD1. The V gene end was trimmed by 4 bases and the J gene end by 6 bases; junction bases not matched to a gene: 7. This CDR3 has 15 amino acids. CDR1 is SGHNT and CDR2 is YENEEA in the germline V gene. The CDR3 here is CASSWDREGPNEQFF. The DNA for the CDR3 is TGTGCCAGCAGCTGGGACAGGGAGGGCCCCAATGAGCAGTTCTTC.